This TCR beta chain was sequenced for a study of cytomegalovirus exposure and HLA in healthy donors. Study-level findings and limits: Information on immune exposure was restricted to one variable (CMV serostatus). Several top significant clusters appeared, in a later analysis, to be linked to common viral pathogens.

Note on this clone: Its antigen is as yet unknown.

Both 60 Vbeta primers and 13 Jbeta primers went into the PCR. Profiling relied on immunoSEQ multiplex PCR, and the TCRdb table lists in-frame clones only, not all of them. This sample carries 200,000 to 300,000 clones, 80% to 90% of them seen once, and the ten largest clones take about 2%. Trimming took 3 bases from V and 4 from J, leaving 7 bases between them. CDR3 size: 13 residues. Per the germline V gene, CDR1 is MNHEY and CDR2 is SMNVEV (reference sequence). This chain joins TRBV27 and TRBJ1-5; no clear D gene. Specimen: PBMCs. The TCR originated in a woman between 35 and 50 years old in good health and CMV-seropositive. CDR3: CASSFGRNQPQHF. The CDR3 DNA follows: TGTGCCAGCAGTTTTGGGAGAAATCAGCCCCAGCATTTT.